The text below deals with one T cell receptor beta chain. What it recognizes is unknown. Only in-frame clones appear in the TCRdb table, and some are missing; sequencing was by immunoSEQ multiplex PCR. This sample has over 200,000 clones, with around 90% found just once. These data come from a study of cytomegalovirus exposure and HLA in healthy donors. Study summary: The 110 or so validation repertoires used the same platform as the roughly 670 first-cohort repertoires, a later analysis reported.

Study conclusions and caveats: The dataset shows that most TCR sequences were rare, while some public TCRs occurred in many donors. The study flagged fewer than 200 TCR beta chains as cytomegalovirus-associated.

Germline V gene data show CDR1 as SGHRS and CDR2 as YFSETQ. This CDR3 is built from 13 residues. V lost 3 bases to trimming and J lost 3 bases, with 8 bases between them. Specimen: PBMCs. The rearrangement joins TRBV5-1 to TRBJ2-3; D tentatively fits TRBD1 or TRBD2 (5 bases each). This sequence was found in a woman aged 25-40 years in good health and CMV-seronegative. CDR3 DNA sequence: TGCGCCAGCAGCTGGGACGGGACAGATACGCAGTATTTT. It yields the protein CASSWDGTDTQYF.